Reported below is one T cell receptor (beta chain). The antigen remains undetermined. One junction end does not reproduce the germline sequence, and a read error may be involved. The data stem from a study of T cells in Graves' hyperthyroidism and ophthalmopathy. Broader study findings: Blood samples included most of the expanded thyroid clonotypes exceeding 0.001.

Template material for amplifying TCR beta CDR3 regions consisted of RNA transcripts. HTBI primers were used for first-round RT-PCR of the TCR CDR3. A single record per CDR3 protein comes from TCRdb applying MiXCR to the multiplex PCR reads. Of roughly 500,000 distinct CDR3 sequences listed, roughly 22% are singletons. Each diagnosis drew on symptoms, thyroxine, TRAb, thyroid ultrasound and orbital computed tomography findings. Fresh peripheral blood, 9.5 to 10 ml of it, supplied the PBMCs. The material sequenced was blood. The sequence was obtained from a woman between 65 and 79 years old with Graves' ophthalmopathy.

In nucleotides, the CDR3 is TGTGCCAGCAGGAGTAATAGCGGGAGAACGCTCTTC. This encodes CASRSNSGRTLF. V usage is TRBV2 and J usage is TRBJ2-1, with TRBD2 identical over 9 bases. This CDR3 has 12 residues. Germline CDR1 is SNHLY and CDR2 is FYNNEI.